This TCR beta chain was found in a study of tumor-infiltrating lymphocytes in oesophageal squamous cell carcinoma (dated by TCRdb to between 2015 and 2016). This clonotype was detected ten times or more. Its antigen remains undetermined. The sample holds no much larger clone one base away, and base qualities are not on file. Receptor libraries were prepared by PCR. TCRdb lists the instrument as Illumina HiSeq 2000. Using fastp at Q25 and MiXCR, TCRdb reprocessed the public reads and kept productive beta chains. All rows with the same CDR3 protein become a single entry with the most common DNA and genes. Across this sample there are 10,000 to 15,000 distinct CDR3 sequences, with approximately 54% seen only once. The leading ten clones occupy around 23% of the sample. The receptor was derived from a male donor with esophageal squamous cell carcinoma. Source material: esophageal tumor tissue.

The CDR3: CASSMPETGFSEKLFF. The DNA is TGTGCCAGTAGTATGCCCGAGACAGGGTTTAGTGAAAAACTGTTTTTT. The chain uses TRBV19 and TRBJ1-4; 7 middle bases align to TRBD1. The CDR3 spans 16 residues, from the cysteine through the phenylalanine. CDR3 DNA is the only sequence kept; it has 48 bases, read in frame from the first base. Trimmed from V: 3 bases; trimmed from J: 7 bases; junction bases lacking a gene match: 11. Based on the germline V gene (reference sequence), the CDR1 and CDR2 sequences are LNHDA and SQIVND.